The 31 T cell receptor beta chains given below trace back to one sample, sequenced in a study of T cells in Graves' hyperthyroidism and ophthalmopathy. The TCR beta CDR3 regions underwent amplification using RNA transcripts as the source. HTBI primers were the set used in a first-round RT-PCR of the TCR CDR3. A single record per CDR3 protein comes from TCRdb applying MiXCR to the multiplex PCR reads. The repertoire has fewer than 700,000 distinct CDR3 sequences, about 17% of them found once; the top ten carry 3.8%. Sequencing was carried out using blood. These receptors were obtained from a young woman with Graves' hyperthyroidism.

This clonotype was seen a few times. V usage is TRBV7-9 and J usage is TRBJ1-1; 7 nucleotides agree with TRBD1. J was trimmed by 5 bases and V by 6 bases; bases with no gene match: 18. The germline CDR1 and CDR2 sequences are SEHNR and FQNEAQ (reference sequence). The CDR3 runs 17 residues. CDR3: CASSKTGRTLGVTEAFF. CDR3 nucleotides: TGTGCCAGCAGTAAGACAGGGAGGACCCTCGGGGTAACTGAAGCTTTCTTT.

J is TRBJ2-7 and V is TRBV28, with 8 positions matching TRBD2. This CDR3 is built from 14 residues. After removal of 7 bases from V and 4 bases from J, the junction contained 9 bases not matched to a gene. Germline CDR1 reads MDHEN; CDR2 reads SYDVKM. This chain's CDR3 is CASMDSGTAYEQYF. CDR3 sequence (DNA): TGTGCCAGCATGGATAGCGGGACGGCGTACGAGCAGTACTTC.

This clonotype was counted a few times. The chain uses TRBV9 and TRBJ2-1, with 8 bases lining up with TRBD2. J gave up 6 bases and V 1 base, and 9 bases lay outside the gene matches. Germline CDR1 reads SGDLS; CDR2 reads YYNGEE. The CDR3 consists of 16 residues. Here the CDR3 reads CASSVRLAGPLNEQFF. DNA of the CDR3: TGTGCCAGCAGCGTACGGCTAGCGGGCCCCCTCAATGAGCAGTTCTTC. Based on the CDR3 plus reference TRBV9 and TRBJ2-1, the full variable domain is DSGVTQTPKHLITATGQRVTLRCSPRSGDLSVYWYQQSLDQGLQFLIQYYNGEERAKGNILERFSAQQFPDLHSELNLSSLELGDSALYFCASSVRLAGPLNEQFFGPGTRLTVL.

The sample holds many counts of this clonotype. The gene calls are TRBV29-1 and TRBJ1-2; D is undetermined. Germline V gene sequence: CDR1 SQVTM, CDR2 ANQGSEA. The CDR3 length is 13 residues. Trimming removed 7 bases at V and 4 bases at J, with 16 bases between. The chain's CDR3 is CSALAQDGYGYTF. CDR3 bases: TGCAGCGCCCTCGCCCAGGATGGCTATGGCTACACCTTC.

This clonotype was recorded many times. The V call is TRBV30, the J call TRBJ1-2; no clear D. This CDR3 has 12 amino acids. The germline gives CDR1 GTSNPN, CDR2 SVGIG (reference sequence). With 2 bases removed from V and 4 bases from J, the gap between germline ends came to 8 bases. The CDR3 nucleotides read TGTGCCTGGAGTTCTCAGCCCTATGGCTACACCTTC. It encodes CAWSSQPYGYTF.

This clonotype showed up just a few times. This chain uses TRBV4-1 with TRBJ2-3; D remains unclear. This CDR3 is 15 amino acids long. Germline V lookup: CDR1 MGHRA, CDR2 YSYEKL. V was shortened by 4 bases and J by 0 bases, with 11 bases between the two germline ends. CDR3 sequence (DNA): TGCGCCAGCAGCCGGACCTTGGGGAGCACAGATACGCAGTATTTT. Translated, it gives CASSRTLGSTDTQYF.

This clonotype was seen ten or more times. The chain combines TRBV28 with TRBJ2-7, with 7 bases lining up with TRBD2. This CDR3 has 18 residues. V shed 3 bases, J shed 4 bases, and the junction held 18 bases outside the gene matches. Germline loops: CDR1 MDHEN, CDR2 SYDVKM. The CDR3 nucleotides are TGTGCCAGCAGTTTCCCTTCCGTTCGGACTAGGCTGGGGTACGAGCAGTACTTC. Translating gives CASSFPSVRTRLGYEQYF. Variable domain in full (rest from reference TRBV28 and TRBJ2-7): DVKVTQSSRYLVKRTGEKVFLECVQDMDHENMFWYRQDPGLGLRLIYFSYDVKMKEKGDIPEGYSVSREKKERFSLILESASTNQTSMYLCASSFPSVRTRLGYEQYFGPGTRLTVT.

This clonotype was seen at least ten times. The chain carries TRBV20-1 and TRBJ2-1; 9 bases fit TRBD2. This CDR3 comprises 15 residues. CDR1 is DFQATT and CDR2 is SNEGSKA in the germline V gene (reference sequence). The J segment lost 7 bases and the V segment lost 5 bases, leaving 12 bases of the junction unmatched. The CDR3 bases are TGCAGTGCTCCCAGGGGGTTTGCGGGAGGGAATGAGCAGTTCTTC. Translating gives CSAPRGFAGGNEQFF.

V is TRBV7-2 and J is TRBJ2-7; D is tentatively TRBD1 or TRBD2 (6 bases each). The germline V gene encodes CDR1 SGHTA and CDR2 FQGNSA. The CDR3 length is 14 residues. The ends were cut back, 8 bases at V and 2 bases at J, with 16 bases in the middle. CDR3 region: CASAPQGLPYEQYF. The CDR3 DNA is TGTGCCAGCGCCCCACAGGGACTTCCCTACGAGCAGTACTTC.

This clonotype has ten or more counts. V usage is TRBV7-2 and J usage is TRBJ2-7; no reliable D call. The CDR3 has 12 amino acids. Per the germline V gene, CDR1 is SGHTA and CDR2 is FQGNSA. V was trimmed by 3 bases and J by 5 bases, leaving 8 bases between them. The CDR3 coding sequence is TGTGCCAGCAGCTTGCAGGACGACGAGCAGTACTTC. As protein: CASSLQDDEQYF.

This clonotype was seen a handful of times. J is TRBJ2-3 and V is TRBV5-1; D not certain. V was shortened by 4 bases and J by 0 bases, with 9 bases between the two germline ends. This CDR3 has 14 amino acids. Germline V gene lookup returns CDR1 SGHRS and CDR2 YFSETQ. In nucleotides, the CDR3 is TGCGCCAGCAGCCTAGAGTCTAGCACAGATACGCAGTATTTT. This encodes CASSLESSTDTQYF.

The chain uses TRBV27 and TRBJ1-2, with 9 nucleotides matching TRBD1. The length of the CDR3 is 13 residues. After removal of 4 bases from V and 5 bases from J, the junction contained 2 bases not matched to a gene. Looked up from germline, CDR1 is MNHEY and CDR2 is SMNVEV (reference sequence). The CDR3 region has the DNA TGTGCCAGCAGTTGGACAGGGGAATATGGCTACACCTTC. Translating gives CASSWTGEYGYTF.

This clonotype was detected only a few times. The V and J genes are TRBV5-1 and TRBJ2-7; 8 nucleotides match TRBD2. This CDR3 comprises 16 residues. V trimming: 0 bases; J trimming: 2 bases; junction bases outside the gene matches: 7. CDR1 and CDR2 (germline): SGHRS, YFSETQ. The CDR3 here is CASSLGRAGGPYEQYF. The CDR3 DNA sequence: TGCGCCAGCAGCTTGGGTCGCGCGGGAGGACCCTACGAGCAGTACTTC.

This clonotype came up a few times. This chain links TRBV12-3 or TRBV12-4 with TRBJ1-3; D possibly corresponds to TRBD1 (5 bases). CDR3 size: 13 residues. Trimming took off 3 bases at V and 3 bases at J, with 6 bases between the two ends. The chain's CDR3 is CASSLGLGNTIYF. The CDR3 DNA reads TGTGCCAGCAGTTTGGGACTTGGAAACACCATATATTTT.

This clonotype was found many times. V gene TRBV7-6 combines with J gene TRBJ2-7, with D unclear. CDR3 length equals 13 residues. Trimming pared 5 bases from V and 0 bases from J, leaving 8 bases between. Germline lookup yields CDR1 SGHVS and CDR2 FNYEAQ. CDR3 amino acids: CASSDQPSYEQYF. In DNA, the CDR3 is TGTGCCAGCAGCGATCAACCCTCCTACGAGCAGTACTTC. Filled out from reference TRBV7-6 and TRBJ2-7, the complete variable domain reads GAGVSQSPRYKVTKRGQDVALRCDPISGHVSLYWYRQALGQGPEFLTYFNYEAQQDKSGLPNDRFSAERPEGSISTLTIQRTEQRDSAMYRCASSDQPSYEQYFGPGTRLTVT.

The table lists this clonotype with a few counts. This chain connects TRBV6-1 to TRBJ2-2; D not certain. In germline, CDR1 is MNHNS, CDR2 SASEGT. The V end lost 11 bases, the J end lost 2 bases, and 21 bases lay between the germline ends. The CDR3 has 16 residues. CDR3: CAQLDKIADNTGELFF. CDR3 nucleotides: TGTGCCCAGCTCGATAAAATAGCCGATAACACCGGGGAGCTGTTTTTT.

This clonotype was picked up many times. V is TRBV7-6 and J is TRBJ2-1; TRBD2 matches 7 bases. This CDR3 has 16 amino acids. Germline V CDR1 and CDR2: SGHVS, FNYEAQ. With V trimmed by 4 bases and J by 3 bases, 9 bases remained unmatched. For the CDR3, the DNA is TGTGCCAGCAGCTCCAGTCCGGGACTACTCTACAATGAGCAGTTCTTC. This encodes CASSSSPGLLYNEQFF.

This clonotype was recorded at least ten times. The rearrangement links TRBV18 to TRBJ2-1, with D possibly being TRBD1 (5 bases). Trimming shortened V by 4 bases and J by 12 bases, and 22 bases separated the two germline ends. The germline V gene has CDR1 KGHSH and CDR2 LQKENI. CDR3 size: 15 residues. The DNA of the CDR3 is TGTGCCAGCTCACGCCCGGATCTAGGTCTTACAGGGCAGTTCTTC. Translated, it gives CASSRPDLGLTGQFF.

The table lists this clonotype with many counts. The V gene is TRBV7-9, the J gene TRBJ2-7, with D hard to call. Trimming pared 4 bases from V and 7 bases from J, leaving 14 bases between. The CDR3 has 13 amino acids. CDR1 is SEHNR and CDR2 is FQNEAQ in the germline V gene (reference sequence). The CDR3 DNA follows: TGTGCCAGCAGCTCAAAGGGCAGCCGTGAGCAGTACTTC. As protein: CASSSKGSREQYF. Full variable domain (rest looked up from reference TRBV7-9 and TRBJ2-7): DTGVSQNPRHKITKRGQNVTFRCDPISEHNRLYWYRQTLGQGPEFLTYFQNEAQLEKSRLLSDRFSAERPKGSFSTLEIQRTEQGDSAMYLCASSSKGSREQYFGPGTRLTVT.

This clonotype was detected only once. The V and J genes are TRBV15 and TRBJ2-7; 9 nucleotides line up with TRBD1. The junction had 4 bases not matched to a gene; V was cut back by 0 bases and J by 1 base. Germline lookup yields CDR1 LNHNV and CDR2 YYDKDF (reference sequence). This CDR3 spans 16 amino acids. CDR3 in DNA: TGTGCCACCAGCAGAGATTGGGGACAGGGATCCTACGAGCAGTACTTC. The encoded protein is CATSRDWGQGSYEQYF.

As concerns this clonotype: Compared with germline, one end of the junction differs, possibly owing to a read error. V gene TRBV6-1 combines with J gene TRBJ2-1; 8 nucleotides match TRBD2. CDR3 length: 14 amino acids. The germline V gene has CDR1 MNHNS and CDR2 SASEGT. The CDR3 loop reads CASSQAGVRGAKFF. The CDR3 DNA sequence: TGTGCCAGCAGTCAAGCGGGAGTGCGGGGGGCTAAGTTCTTC.

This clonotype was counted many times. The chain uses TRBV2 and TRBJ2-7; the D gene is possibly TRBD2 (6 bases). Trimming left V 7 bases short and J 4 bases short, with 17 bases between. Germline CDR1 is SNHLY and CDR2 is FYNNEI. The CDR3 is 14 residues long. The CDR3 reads CASNLGLRLYEQYF. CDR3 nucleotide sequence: TGTGCCAGCAACCTCGGACTACGCCTGTACGAGCAGTACTTC.

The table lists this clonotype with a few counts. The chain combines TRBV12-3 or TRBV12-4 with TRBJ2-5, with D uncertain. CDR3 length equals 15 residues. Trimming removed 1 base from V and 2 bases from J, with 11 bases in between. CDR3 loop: CASSLVTRPQETQYF. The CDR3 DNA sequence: TGTGCCAGCAGTTTAGTTACGAGACCACAAGAGACCCAGTACTTC.

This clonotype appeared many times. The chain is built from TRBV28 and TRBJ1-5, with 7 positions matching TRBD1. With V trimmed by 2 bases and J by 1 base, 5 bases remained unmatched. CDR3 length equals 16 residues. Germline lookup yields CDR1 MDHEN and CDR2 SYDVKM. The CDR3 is CASSLQRGLSNQPQHF. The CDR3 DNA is TGTGCCAGCAGTTTACAAAGGGGGCTAAGCAATCAGCCCCAGCATTTT.

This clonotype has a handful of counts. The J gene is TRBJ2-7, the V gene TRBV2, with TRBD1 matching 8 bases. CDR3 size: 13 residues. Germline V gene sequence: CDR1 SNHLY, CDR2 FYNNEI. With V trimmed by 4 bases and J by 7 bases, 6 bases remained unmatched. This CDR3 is CASSARTGKEQYF. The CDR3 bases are TGTGCCAGCAGTGCTAGGACAGGGAAAGAGCAGTACTTC.

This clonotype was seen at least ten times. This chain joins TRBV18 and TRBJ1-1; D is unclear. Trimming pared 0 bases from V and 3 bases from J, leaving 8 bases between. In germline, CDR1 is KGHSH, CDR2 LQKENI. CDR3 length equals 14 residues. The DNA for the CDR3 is TGTGCCAGCTCACCACCGACACGGCACACTGAAGCTTTCTTT. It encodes CASSPPTRHTEAFF.

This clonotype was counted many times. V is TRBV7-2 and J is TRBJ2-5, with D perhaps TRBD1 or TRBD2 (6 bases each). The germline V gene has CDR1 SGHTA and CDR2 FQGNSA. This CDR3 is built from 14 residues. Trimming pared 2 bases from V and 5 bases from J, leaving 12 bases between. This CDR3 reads CASSLRGARETQYF. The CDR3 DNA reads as TGTGCCAGCAGCTTAAGGGGGGCGCGTGAGACCCAGTACTTC.

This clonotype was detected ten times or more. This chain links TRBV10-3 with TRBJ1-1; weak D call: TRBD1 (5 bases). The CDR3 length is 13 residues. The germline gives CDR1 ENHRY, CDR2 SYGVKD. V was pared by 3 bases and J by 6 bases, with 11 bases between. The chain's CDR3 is CAISDRQTAEAFF. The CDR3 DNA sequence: TGTGCCATCAGTGACCGACAGACGGCTGAAGCTTTCTTT.

The CDR3 loop reads CASSLARGPYEQFF. CDR3 coding DNA: TGTGCCAGCAGCTTGGCCAGGGGGCCCTATGAGCAGTTCTTC. The rearrangement uses TRBV5-5 and TRBJ2-1, with TRBD1 matching over 8 bases. Trimming took 0 bases from V and 8 from J; bases not matched to a gene: 4. From germline, CDR1 is SGHKS and CDR2 YYEKEE (reference sequence). This CDR3 contains 14 residues.

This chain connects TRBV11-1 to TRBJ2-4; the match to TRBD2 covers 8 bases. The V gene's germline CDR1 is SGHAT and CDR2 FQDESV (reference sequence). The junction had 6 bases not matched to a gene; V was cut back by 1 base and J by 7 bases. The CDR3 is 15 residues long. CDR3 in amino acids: CASSLGSGRWNIQYF. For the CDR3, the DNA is TGTGCCAGCAGCTTAGGAAGCGGGAGATGGAACATTCAGTACTTC.

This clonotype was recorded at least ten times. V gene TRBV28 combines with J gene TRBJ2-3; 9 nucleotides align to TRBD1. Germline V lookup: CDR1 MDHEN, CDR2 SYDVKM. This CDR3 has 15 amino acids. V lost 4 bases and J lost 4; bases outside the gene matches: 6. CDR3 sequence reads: CASSSPGQGSDTQYF. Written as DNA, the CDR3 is TGTGCCAGCAGTTCGCCGGGACAGGGATCAGATACGCAGTATTTT.